These 24 T cell receptor beta chains came from one sample sequenced in a study of T cells in Graves' hyperthyroidism and ophthalmopathy. There were TCR beta CDR3 regions amplified from RNA transcripts. HTBI primers drove first-round RT-PCR of the TCR CDR3. MiXCR, applied by TCRdb to the multiplex PCR reads, yields one record per CDR3 protein. The sample records 500,000 to 600,000 distinct CDR3 sequences, more than 45% being singletons. Sample: peripheral blood or thyroid tissue (not recorded which). The source of these receptors is a woman aged 18 to 35 with Graves' hyperthyroidism.

The chain carries TRBV20-1 and TRBJ1-5, with D possibly being TRBD1 (6 bases). The CDR3 loop spans 20 amino acids. V lost 3 bases and J lost 4, with 31 bases in between. Germline CDR1 reads DFQATT; CDR2 reads SNEGSKA (reference sequence). CDR3 sequence reads: CSASDFGTSGRGVGNQPQHF. The DNA for the CDR3 is TGCAGTGCTAGCGATTTCGGGACTAGCGGGAGGGGGGTTGGAAATCAGCCCCAGCATTTT.

V and J are TRBV7-9 and TRBJ1-4; perhaps TRBD1 as D (5 bases). V lost 3 bases, J lost 4 bases, and 12 bases lay in between. Germline V CDR1 and CDR2: SEHNR, FQNEAQ (reference sequence). This CDR3 is built from 15 residues. The CDR3 sequence: CASSFRGKGNEKLFF. The DNA of the CDR3 is TGTGCCAGCAGCTTTCGGGGGAAGGGTAATGAAAAACTGTTTTTT.

The chain links TRBV6-5 to TRBJ1-3, with D possibly TRBD1 on 5 matching bases. V was cut by 0 bases and J by 3 bases, with 12 bases left in between. Looked up from germline, CDR1 is MNHEY and CDR2 is SVGAGI. This CDR3 region has 16 residues. In DNA, the CDR3 is TGTGCCAGCAGTTACTCGAGGAGGGGAAATGGAAACACCATATATTTT. Protein product: CASSYSRRGNGNTIYF.

This chain links TRBV9 with TRBJ2-2; D is unclear. The CDR3 runs to 11 residues. Germline V gene data show CDR1 as SGDLS and CDR2 as YYNGEE. Trimming left V 1 base short and J 9 bases short, with 4 bases between. The CDR3 is CASSVSRELFF. The CDR3 DNA sequence: TGTGCCAGCAGCGTATCCAGGGAGCTGTTTTTT.

This clonotype was observed a handful of times. The V and J genes are TRBV7-8 and TRBJ2-7; D is unclear. The end of the DNA is better explained by TRBJ2-1, so the J call may be wrong. Germline CDR1 and CDR2: SGHVS and FQNEAQ. This CDR3 has 15 amino acids. The CDR3: CASSLEDFAYNEQFF. CDR3 DNA sequence: TGTGCCAGCAGCTTAGAGGATTTTGCCTACAATGAGCAGTTCTTC.

This clonotype has at least ten counts. The chain has TRBV6-1 and TRBJ1-1, with 9 bases lining up with TRBD1. CDR1 and CDR2 (germline): MNHNS, SASEGT. The CDR3 is 15 residues long. V gave up 2 bases and J gave up 2 bases; unmatched junction bases: 3. The CDR3 is CASSENRGHNTEAFF. In nucleotides, the CDR3 is TGTGCCAGCAGTGAAAACAGGGGGCATAACACTGAAGCTTTCTTT.

This clonotype was detected ten times or more. The chain joins TRBV13 to TRBJ2-7, with D possibly matching TRBD2 (6 bases). The germline CDR1 and CDR2 sequences are PRHDT and FYEKMQ (reference sequence). V shed 5 bases and J shed 3 bases, with 14 bases lying between them. This CDR3 region has 14 residues. The CDR3 sequence is CASSPRERNYEQYF. CDR3 sequence (DNA): TGTGCCAGCAGCCCACGGGAGAGGAACTACGAGCAGTACTTC.

DNA of the CDR3: TGTGCCAGCAGTCGGACAGGGTGGACTGAAAAACTGTTTTTT. Its protein product is CASSRTGWTEKLFF. The chain is built from TRBV2 and TRBJ1-4, with 8 bases aligning to TRBD1. The V gene end was trimmed by 5 bases and the J gene end by 7 bases; junction bases not matched to a gene: 6. The CDR3 totals 14 residues. Germline V CDR1 and CDR2: SNHLY, FYNNEI.

This clonotype was recorded at least ten times. The rearrangement joins TRBV7-2 to TRBJ1-3, with unresolved D. The CDR3 loop spans 14 amino acids. The V end was cut by 3 bases, the J end by 3 bases, with 9 bases between. Germline V gene sequence: CDR1 SGHTA, CDR2 FQGNSA. In nucleotides, the CDR3 is TGTGCCAGCAGCTTTTGGGCGGATGGAAACACCATATATTTT. Translating it yields CASSFWADGNTIYF.

The gene calls are TRBV6-1 and TRBJ1-1; 9 bases are a match to TRBD1. The CDR3 extends over 13 amino acids. V dropped 5 bases and J dropped 6; count of bases not matched to a gene: 4. Germline-derived CDR1 and CDR2 are MNHNS and SASEGT. In DNA form, the CDR3 reads TGTGCCAGCAGTATGACAGGGGGATCTGAAGCTTTCTTT. Translation gives CASSMTGGSEAFF.

This clonotype showed up just a few times. The V gene is TRBV29-1, the J gene TRBJ2-7; 8 bases fit TRBD1. Trimming took 1 base from V and 7 from J; bases not matched to a gene: 9. The CDR3 runs to 14 residues. Germline V gives CDR1 SQVTM, CDR2 ANQGSEA. The CDR3 loop is CSVEGTGTYNEQYF. The CDR3 bases are TGCAGCGTTGAAGGGACAGGGACATACAATGAGCAGTACTTC.

This clonotype appeared many times. The chain employs TRBV5-1 and TRBJ1-5, with a possible D match to TRBD1 (5 bases). There are 14 residues in the CDR3. Germline assignment: CDR1 SGHRS and CDR2 YFSETQ. Trimming cost V 0 bases and J 4 bases, with 8 bases left between them. The CDR3 DNA follows: TGCGCCAGCAGCTTGGCTGGGGCGAATCAGCCCCAGCATTTT. It translates to CASSLAGANQPQHF.

This clonotype showed up just once. CDR3 loop: CATRGQLTERAGRETQYF. CDR3 bases: TGTGCCACCAGGGGACAGTTAACGGAACGAGCGGGTAGAGAGACCCAGTACTTC. The chain joins TRBV24-1 to TRBJ2-5; tentatively, D is TRBD1 (7 bases). The V and J ends lost 7 bases and 4 bases respectively, with 27 bases between them. Germline assignment: CDR1 KGHDR and CDR2 SFDVKD. This CDR3 is 18 amino acids long.

This sequence joins TRBV2 and TRBJ2-7; 12 positions match TRBD2. Losses at the gene ends were 8 bases for V and 4 bases for J; bases not matched to a gene: 12. The CDR3 is made up of 16 amino acids. The germline CDR1 and CDR2 sequences are SNHLY and FYNNEI. The CDR3 sequence: CASSPGLAGLRYEQYF. In DNA form, the CDR3 reads TGTGCCAGCTCTCCTGGACTAGCGGGATTAAGGTACGAGCAGTACTTC.

Notes on this clonotype: It may be a read error: a sequence one base away is much more abundant. The chain uses TRBV12-3 or TRBV12-4 and TRBJ1-4; 8 bases fit TRBD1. There are 15 residues in the CDR3. Losses at the gene ends were 8 bases for V and 1 base for J; bases not matched to a gene: 6. The CDR3 here is CASGHDRGTNEKLFF. The CDR3, as DNA: TGTGCCAGCGGTCACGACAGGGGAACTAATGAAAAACTGTTTTTT.

This clonotype was recorded at least ten times. The chain is built from TRBV20-1 and TRBJ2-7; the match to TRBD2 covers 10 bases. This CDR3 has 14 residues. Germline V CDR1 and CDR2: DFQATT, SNEGSKA (reference sequence). V gave up 3 bases and J gave up 4 bases; unmatched junction bases: 6. CDR3 bases: TGCAGTGCTAGGGGTAGCGGGAGGAAGTACGAGCAGTACTTC. It codes for CSARGSGRKYEQYF.

The chain joins TRBV7-9 to TRBJ1-6, with D possibly TRBD1 on 6 matching bases. V was cut by 2 bases and J by 6 bases, with 14 bases left in between. Germline V gene sequence: CDR1 SEHNR, CDR2 FQNEAQ (reference sequence). The CDR3 runs 16 residues. CDR3 loop: CASSLFRGNGNSPLHF. The CDR3 DNA is TGTGCCAGCAGCTTATTTAGGGGGAATGGTAATTCACCCCTCCACTTT.

This chain uses TRBV29-1 with TRBJ1-2, with D possibly matching TRBD1 (5 bases). CDR3 length equals 14 residues. Germline assignment: CDR1 SQVTM and CDR2 ANQGSEA. V shed 6 bases and J shed 2 bases, with 16 bases lying between them. CDR3 DNA sequence: TGCAGCGTCGCCCGGCAGGGAGTGAACTATGGCTACACCTTC. This encodes CSVARQGVNYGYTF.

The chain has TRBV6-6 and TRBJ2-2; D is possibly TRBD1 (5 bases). V was clipped by 5 bases and J by 3 bases, with 10 bases between them. CDR3 length equals 14 residues. Germline V gene sequence: CDR1 MNHNY, CDR2 SVGAGI (reference sequence). CDR3 DNA sequence: TGTGCCAGCAGTCCCGGCAGGGACACCGGGGAGCTGTTTTTT. This encodes CASSPGRDTGELFF.

In its sample, this clonotype was seen many times. The chain has TRBV5-1 and TRBJ1-1; D may be TRBD1 (6 bases). Trimming pared 1 base from V and 1 base from J, leaving 11 bases between. CDR3 length equals 15 residues. CDR1 is SGHRS, CDR2 YFSETQ, per germline. The CDR3 sequence is CASSLRGTQNTEAFF. The CDR3 DNA is TGCGCCAGCAGCTTGCGAGGGACACAGAACACTGAAGCTTTCTTT.

This clonotype has more than one count but fewer than ten. This clone may be a read error of a much larger clone one base away. V gene TRBV29-1 combines with J gene TRBJ2-3; a weak D match, TRBD2 (6 bases). Trimming stripped 3 bases from V and 5 bases from J, with 12 bases between. The CDR3 is 13 residues long. The germline V gene encodes CDR1 SQVTM and CDR2 ANQGSEA. The CDR3 DNA sequence: TGCAGCGTTGAGCGGGGCCAGCGAGATACGCAGTATTTT. This encodes CSVERGQRDTQYF.

This clonotype was seen at least ten times. The V gene is TRBV20-1, the J gene TRBJ2-7; 11 bases line up with TRBD2. The germline gives CDR1 DFQATT, CDR2 SNEGSKA (reference sequence). CDR3 length: 16 amino acids. With 1 base clipped from V and 3 bases from J, the junction kept 8 bases outside the gene matches. The CDR3 loop reads CSARVIPGLADYEQYF. The CDR3 DNA reads TGCAGTGCTAGAGTCATCCCGGGACTAGCGGACTACGAGCAGTACTTC.

The V gene is TRBV29-1, the J gene TRBJ1-1; the D is unclear. With 7 bases removed from V and 0 bases from J, the gap between germline ends came to 12 bases. Germline V gene sequence: CDR1 SQVTM, CDR2 ANQGSEA. The CDR3 spans 13 residues. The CDR3 DNA sequence: TGCAGCGCTACGACACGGCTGAACACTGAAGCTTTCTTT. This translates into CSATTRLNTEAFF.

The chain links TRBV7-6 to TRBJ2-6, with 8 bases that match TRBD1. With 1 base clipped from V and 3 bases from J, the junction kept 8 bases outside the gene matches. The CDR3 loop spans 18 amino acids. The germline CDR1 and CDR2 sequences are SGHVS and FNYEAQ. The CDR3 nucleotides are TGTGCCAGCAGCTTAGAGGCAGGGGGCGTCGGTGGGGCCAACGTCCTGACTTTC. Encoded protein: CASSLEAGGVGGANVLTF. The entire variable domain, with the rest obtained from reference TRBV7-6 and TRBJ2-6, is as follows: GAGVSQSPRYKVTKRGQDVALRCDPISGHVSLYWYRQALGQGPEFLTYFNYEAQQDKSGLPNDRFSAERPEGSISTLTIQRTEQRDSAMYRCASSLEAGGVGGANVLTFGAGSRLTVL.